Listed below are T cell receptor beta chains from one sample, sequenced in a study of beta chain features in type 1 diabetes. Some clones are missing from TCRdb's copy, which holds only in-frame ones; the method was immunoSEQ multiplex PCR. The profile shows 250,000 to 300,000 clones, 8% of them singletons. The sequenced sample was central memory CD4+ T cells from blood. The receptor set was obtained from a woman between 18 and 30 years old in good health. The CDR3 runs from the conserved cysteine through the conserved F or W. The D gene is left open where the match is weak. Rows may omit the clone size; those that give it use once, few, many or a size class.

>TRBJ1-5|.|TRBV7-9|.
TGTGCCAGCAGCTTGGTACCGGGGTCCGGACAGCCCCAGCATTTT
CASSLVPGSGQPQHF
>TRBJ2-7|few|TRBV7-2|TRBD2
TGTGCCAGCAGCCTGACAGCGGGGGGATACGAGCAGTACTTC
CASSLTAGGYEQYF
>TRBJ2-3|few|TRBV18|.
TGTGCCAGCTCGACCTTTTTAAGGACAGACACAGATACGCAGTATTTT
CASSTFLRTDTDTQYF
>TRBJ2-6|few|TRBV30|.
TGTGCCTGGAGTGTAGGTACCTCTGGGGCCAACGTCCTGACTTTC
CAWSVGTSGANVLTF
>TRBJ2-1|.|TRBV4-2|.
TGTGCCAGCAGCCAAGAGGGGCAGGGGTTCTCCTACAATGAGCAGTTCTTC
CASSQEGQGFSYNEQFF
>TRBJ2-5|few|TRBV18|.
TGTGCCAGCTCACCGGGATTGGGGGAGTTCGAGACCCAGTACTTC
CASSPGLGEFETQYF
>TRBJ1-5|.|TRBV18|.
TGTGCCAGCTCACCTGATACGGTGAGGGGCCCCCATCAGCCCCAGCATTTT
CASSPDTVRGPHQPQHF
>TRBJ2-7|few|TRBV4-3|.
TGCGCCAGCAGCCGCCTGATTGGCAGCTCGTACGAGCAGTACTTC
CASSRLIGSSYEQYF
>TRBJ2-1|many|TRBV2|.
TGTGCCAGCAGTGTTTCGGTCCGCTACAATGAGCAGTTCTTC
CASSVSVRYNEQFF
>TRBJ1-1|few|TRBV19|.
TGTGCCAGCAAAGACGGATACACTGAAGCTTTCTTT
CASKDGYTEAFF
>TRBJ1-4|.|TRBV19|.
TGTGCCAGTAAGGACGGCCTCGCACGTGAAAAACTGTTTTTT
CASKDGLAREKLFF
>TRBJ2-3|many|TRBV5-1|.
TGCGCCAGCAGCTTGTTAGGGTCTACAGATACGCAGTATTTT
CASSLLGSTDTQYF
>TRBJ2-2|.|TRBV29-1|.
TGCAGCGCCGGACAGCCGAACACCGGGGAGCTGTTTTTT
CSAGQPNTGELFF
>TRBJ1-1|few|TRBV5-6|.
TGTGCCAGCAGCTTGAGGGGACACACTTATGAAGCTTTCTTT
CASSLRGHTYEAFF
>TRBJ1-2|few|TRBV30|.
TGTGCCTGGAGTAAGCGGTGGACAGAGATTGGCGAAGGCTACACCTTC
CAWSKRWTEIGEGYTF
>TRBJ1-2|few|TRBV4-3|.
TGCGCCAGCAGCCAAGGGGTGGGTCAGCTTCTCTATGGCTACACCTTC
CASSQGVGQLLYGYTF
>TRBJ2-4|many|TRBV7-2|TRBD1
TGTGCCAGCAGCTTTCAGGCAGGGGGCATGGGTTACATTCAGTACTTC
CASSFQAGGMGYIQYF
>TRBJ1-2|.|TRBV30|.
TGTGCCTGGCGGAGCAGGGGATACGGATACTATGGCTACACCTTC
CAWRSRGYGYYGYTF
>TRBJ1-1|few|TRBV13|.
TGTGCCAGCAGCTTTCGGGGAAACACTGAAGCTTTCTTT
CASSFRGNTEAFF
>TRBJ2-5|few|TRBV19|.
TGTGCCAGTAGTCCTGGGGGGTTTTACCAAGAGACCCAGTACTTC
CASSPGGFYQETQYF
>TRBJ1-1|few|TRBV5-1|TRBD1
TGCGCCAGCAGCCGGGACAGTAACACTGAAGCTTTCTTT
CASSRDSNTEAFF
>TRBJ1-1|few|TRBV7-9|TRBD1
TGTGCCAGCAGCCGGACAGGGGAGTTCACTGAAGCTTTCTTT
CASSRTGEFTEAFF
>TRBJ2-6|.|TRBV7-9|.
TGTGCCAGCACACTGGCCGGGGCCAACGTCCTGACTTTC
CASTLAGANVLTF
>TRBJ2-5|few|TRBV6-5|.
TGTGCCAGCAGTTACGATTGGCAAGTTGGCCAAGAGACCCAGTACTTC
CASSYDWQVGQETQYF
>TRBJ2-2|few|TRBV5-4|.
TGTGCCAGCAGCTTAGACTGGCACACCGGGGAGCTGTTTTTT
CASSLDWHTGELFF
>TRBJ2-1|few|TRBV4-3|TRBD2
TGCGCCAGCAGCCAAGGACTAGCGGGAGGGACCGCCTATTACAATGAGCAGTTCTTC
CASSQGLAGGTAYYNEQFF
>TRBJ2-7|.|TRBV7-2|TRBD2
TGTGCCAGCAGCTTAGGAAGGGCTAGCGGGAGAGCCGAGCAGTACTTC
CASSLGRASGRAEQYF
>TRBJ2-3|few|TRBV9|.
TGTGCCAGCAGCCTGGGCGGGAACACAGATACGCAGTATTTT
CASSLGGNTDTQYF
>TRBJ2-4|.|TRBV19|TRBD2
TGTGCCAGTAGTATCTCGCGGGAGAGAGGTTTGGCCAAAAACATTCAGTACTTC
CASSISRERGLAKNIQYF
>TRBJ1-1|many|TRBV14|TRBD1
TGTGCCAGCAGTTTCCGACAGGGCCGTGGCTGGGCTGAAGCTTTCTTT
CASSFRQGRGWAEAFF
>TRBJ2-5|many|TRBV5-1|.
TGCGCCAGCAGCGCCGGGACGCAGGGGGAGACCCAGTACTTC
CASSAGTQGETQYF
>TRBJ1-6|few|TRBV7-3|.
TGTGCCAGCAGCTTAGATGGACAGAGCCGTTCACCCCTCCACTTT
CASSLDGQSRSPLHF
>TRBJ2-6|few|TRBV19|TRBD1
TGTGCCAGTACCAGGACAGGATTCAACTCTGGGGCCAACGTCCTGACTTTC
CASTRTGFNSGANVLTF
>TRBJ2-3|few|TRBV2|.
TGTGCCAGCAGTATGACCAGACAGCAAAACACAGATACGCAGTATTTT
CASSMTRQQNTDTQYF
>TRBJ2-6|many|TRBV28|.
TGTGCCAGCAGTTTGGCCGTCCCCAGCTCTGGGGCCAACGTCCTGACTTTC
CASSLAVPSSGANVLTF
>TRBJ2-3|.|TRBV7-2|.
TGTGCCAGCAGCTTAGACTCAGGGGCAAACACAGATACGCAGTATTTT
CASSLDSGANTDTQYF
>TRBJ2-3|.|TRBV29-1|TRBD2
TGCAGCGCTTGGGAGAGGGCGGGAGAAGGTAGAGATACGCAGTATTTT
CSAWERAGEGRDTQYF
>TRBJ1-2|few|TRBV28|.
TGTGCCAGCAGTTTGTCAGGCAGGGCATATGGCTACACCTTC
CASSLSGRAYGYTF
>TRBJ2-1|many|TRBV7-2|.
TGTGCCAGCAGCATTCAGGGGGGGCCCTACAATGAGCAGTTCTTC
CASSIQGGPYNEQFF
>TRBJ2-3|.|TRBV9|TRBD2
TGTGCCAGCAGCCCCCTCGGGCGGGAGGGCCCCCGGGATACGCAGTATTTT
CASSPLGREGPRDTQYF